This TCR beta chain emerged from a study of cytomegalovirus exposure and HLA in healthy donors. Turning to the study itself: Across around 400 genotyped donors, around 82% landed in the Caucasian-associated ancestry cluster. Study-wide points: Listed as cytomegalovirus-associated were about 160 TCR beta chains.

Regarding this clone: Its antigen is not known.

Use of 60 Vbeta and 13 Jbeta primers characterized the PCR. TCRdb's copy holds only in-frame clones and misses some; the assay was immunoSEQ multiplex PCR. The table has 210,000 or so clones, roughly 81% seen once. This TCR came from a girl aged 2 to 10 in good health and CMV-seronegative. Material for sequencing was PBMCs.

The CDR3 DNA sequence: TGCAGCGTTGACTACTCCACAGATACGCAGTATTTT. Translated: CSVDYSTDTQYF. This chain joins TRBV29-1 and TRBJ2-3, with no clear D. This CDR3 has 12 residues. CDR1 is SQVTM, CDR2 ANQGSEA, per germline. V gave up 3 bases and J gave up 2 bases, with 6 bases separating them.